This TCR beta chain derives from a study of cytomegalovirus exposure and HLA in healthy donors. Note on this clone: Its antigen is not identified.

Germline assignment: CDR1 SGHAT and CDR2 FQNNGV. The CDR3 totals 18 residues. After removal of 5 bases from V and 2 bases from J, the junction contained 11 bases not matched to a gene. Notes on the study in general: A later analysis linked a missense DCLRE1C variant to TCR beta V- and J-gene trimming. For cytomegalovirus status, the classifier reportedly gave diagnoses with high specificity and sensitivity.

PCR employed 60 Vbeta and 13 Jbeta primers. Profiling relied on immunoSEQ multiplex PCR, and the TCRdb table lists in-frame clones only, not all of them. The sample has some 130,000 clones; 65% to 80% are singletons. This chain uses TRBV11-2 with TRBJ2-5; 13 bases are a match to TRBD2. The sequence was collected from a man aged 25-45 years in good health and CMV-seronegative. What was sequenced was PBMCs. CDR3 amino acids: CASSLSLAGGPNQETQYF. The DNA of the CDR3 is TGTGCCAGCAGCCTCTCACTAGCGGGGGGGCCGAATCAAGAGACCCAGTACTTC.